The T cell receptor (beta chain) described here comes from a study of regulatory T cells in long-lasting Graves disease. Noted time point: persistent/refractory GD, antithyroid drugs over 5 years with positive TRAb. Preparation of the TCR library used RNA extracted from PBMCs. Investigators prepared the TCR beta libraries by applying iRepertoire HTBI primers and Arm-PCR of CDR3 regions. MiXCR, applied by TCRdb to the multiplex PCR reads, yields one record per CDR3 protein. This repertoire shows about 400,000 distinct CDR3 sequences, around 21% found once; its top ten account for about a fifth. The sequenced sample was peripheral blood mononuclear cells (PBMCs), obtained when the disease was refractory, from a patient treated with antithyroid drugs. The source is a female donor with Graves disease.

CDR3 sequence: CAPLRGSYEQYF. For the CDR3, the DNA is TGTGCCCCCCTGCGGGGGTCCTACGAGCAGTACTTC. The chain employs TRBV24-1 and TRBJ2-7; 7 nucleotides align to TRBD2. This CDR3 spans 12 amino acids. Germline V gives CDR1 KGHDR, CDR2 SFDVKD. Trimming at V came to 12 bases and at J to 1 base, leaving 5 bases not matched to a gene.